A single sample is the source of the 15 T cell receptor beta chains below, sequenced in a study of persistence of HIV-infected CD4 T cells. Antigens for these TCRs are unknown. The immunoSEQ assay was version 4, run in survey mode. TCRdb's copy holds only in-frame clones and misses some; the assay was immunoSEQ multiplex PCR. The table shows around 30,000 clones, with 82% occurring only once. Overlapping HIV-1 Gag 15-mer peptides at 0.85 to 1 ug per peptide per mL were used. CD40L-negative CD69-negative CD45RO-high memory CD4+ T cells were sorted as populations depleted of antigen-responding cells. This specimen was CD4+ T cells sorted from PBMCs after approximately 19-hour stimulation, taken from a patient who received antiretroviral therapy. The receptors shown here come from an adult woman with HIV who was CMV-seropositive.

The rearrangement joins TRBV7-9 to TRBJ1-2; 11 nucleotides line up with TRBD1. Germline V gene sequence: CDR1 SEHNR, CDR2 FQNEAQ (reference sequence). The CDR3 covers 13 residues. V was pared by 6 bases and J by 7 bases, with 4 bases of the junction left unmatched. The CDR3 DNA is TGTGCCAGCAGGAGGGACAGGGGGTCTGGCTACACCTTC. This codes for CASRRDRGSGYTF.

The chain combines TRBV28 with TRBJ1-1; D is unresolved. Germline CDR1 and CDR2: MDHEN and SYDVKM. V was cut by 8 bases and J by 1 base, with 11 bases left in between. This CDR3 is built from 13 residues. CDR3 in DNA: TGTGCCAGCGTGTCCCTTACGAACACTGAAGCTTTCTTT. It is translated as CASVSLTNTEAFF.

The chain carries TRBV18 and TRBJ2-1; TRBD2 aligns across 11 bases. This CDR3 has 16 residues. The junction had 3 bases not matched to a gene; V was cut back by 4 bases and J by 1 base. Looked up from germline, CDR1 is KGHSH and CDR2 is LQKENI. The CDR3 DNA follows: TGTGCCAGCTCACAACTAGCGGGAGTTTCCTACAATGAGCAGTTCTTC. Translating gives CASSQLAGVSYNEQFF.

This rearrangement joins TRBV6-5 to TRBJ1-3; 9 nucleotides match TRBD1. V lost 6 bases and J lost 3; bases outside the gene matches: 0. CDR3 length equals 13 residues. Germline assignment: CDR1 MNHEY and CDR2 SVGAGI. CDR3 amino acids: CASRGQGGNTIYF. The CDR3 nucleotides read TGTGCCAGCAGGGGACAGGGTGGAAACACCATATATTTT.

This clone was found a few times. V and J are TRBV5-1 and TRBJ2-1, with 7 bases identical to TRBD2. Germline-derived CDR1 and CDR2 are SGHRS and YFSETQ. V shed 0 bases and J 2 bases; nucleotides not matched to a gene: 2. There are 15 residues in the CDR3. CDR3 coding DNA: TGCGCCAGCAGCTTGGAAGCGGGACCCTACAATGAGCAGTTCTTC. This translates into CASSLEAGPYNEQFF.

This clone was seen more than once but under ten times. The chain combines TRBV10-3 with TRBJ2-3; D may correspond to TRBD1 or TRBD2 (5 bases each). Germline CDR1 and CDR2: ENHRY and SYGVKD. The germline V and J ends were trimmed by 3 bases and 6 bases, with 16 bases remaining between them. The CDR3 covers 15 residues. The CDR3 DNA sequence: TGTGCCATCAGTGACGGGGCTAATCCGACGGATACGCAGTATTTT. Translated: CAISDGANPTDTQYF.

The chain links TRBV6-6 to TRBJ2-7; D is perhaps TRBD1 (6 bases). The germline V gene encodes CDR1 MNHNY and CDR2 SVGAGI (reference sequence). CDR3 size: 14 residues. Trimming removed 0 bases at V and 1 base at J, with 7 bases between. Written as DNA, the CDR3 is TGTGCCAGCAGTTACTCACAGGGTTCCTACGAGCAGTACTTC. Protein sequence: CASSYSQGSYEQYF.

Comments on this clone: One junction end disagrees with the germline gene, perhaps due to a read error. The chain carries TRBV11-3 and TRBJ2-7; D possibly matches TRBD1 or TRBD2 (5 bases each). The CDR3 length is 14 residues. Looked up from germline, CDR1 is SGHNT and CDR2 is YENEEA. The CDR3 nucleotides read TGTGCCAGCAGCCTAGAGGGACGGACCTACGAGCAGTACTTC. This gives the protein CASSLEGRTYEQYF.

This clone was observed a handful of times. The chain carries TRBV6-5 and TRBJ2-2; weak D call: TRBD2 (5 bases). This CDR3 contains 14 residues. V gave up 6 bases and J gave up 7 bases, with 15 bases separating them. The germline gives CDR1 MNHEY, CDR2 SVGAGI. The CDR3 sequence is CASSHQLDHGELFF. DNA for the CDR3: TGTGCCAGCAGCCATCAACTAGATCACGGGGAGCTGTTTTTT.

The chain has TRBV4-3 and TRBJ2-7, with 10 bases identical to TRBD1. This CDR3 has 17 amino acids. Germline V gene data show CDR1 as LGHNA and CDR2 as YSLEER. J gave up 4 bases and V 0 bases, and 9 bases lay outside the gene matches. The DNA of the CDR3 is TGCGCCAGCAGCCAAGATGGTACGGGACAGGGGTCATACGAGCAGTACTTC. Translated, it gives CASSQDGTGQGSYEQYF.

By share, this clone counts as medium-sized. The chain links TRBV19 to TRBJ1-2, with 7 bases lining up with TRBD1. The CDR3 is 14 amino acids. The junction had 7 bases not matched to a gene; V was cut back by 5 bases and J by 4 bases. CDR1 is LNHDA and CDR2 is SQIVND in the germline V gene (reference sequence). The CDR3 bases are TGTGCCAGTAGTCTACCGGGACAGCGCTATGGCTACACCTTC. Translating it yields CASSLPGQRYGYTF.

The CDR3 protein is CASSPPTGYTEAFF. DNA of the CDR3: TGTGCCAGCTCACCCCCGACAGGATACACTGAAGCTTTCTTT. The rearrangement uses TRBV18 and TRBJ1-1, with D possibly TRBD1 on 6 matching bases. With 3 bases removed from V and 3 bases from J, the gap between germline ends came to 11 bases. Looked up from germline, CDR1 is KGHSH and CDR2 is LQKENI. The CDR3 is 14 amino acids.

This clone came up once. Other DNA sequences in this specimen translate into the identical CDR3. V usage is TRBV3-1 (or the pseudogene TRBV3-2) and J usage is TRBJ1-6; TRBD1 might be the D (5 bases). V was clipped by 1 base and J by 8 bases, with 6 bases between them. Germline loops: CDR1 LGHDT, CDR2 YNNKEL (reference sequence). The CDR3 has 13 residues. In DNA, the CDR3 is TGTGCCAGCAGCCAAGTGACAGATTCACCCCTCCACTTT. Protein product: CASSQVTDSPLHF.

The chain employs TRBV2 and TRBJ2-4; D not certain. The V gene lost 8 bases and the J gene lost 9 bases, with 23 bases spanning the gap. This CDR3 has 15 amino acids. In germline, CDR1 is SNHLY, CDR2 FYNNEI. The CDR3 is CASRIQLPRAGIQYF. The CDR3 region has the DNA TGTGCCAGCCGGATTCAGTTGCCTCGGGCTGGCATTCAGTACTTC.

This chain uses TRBV5-1 with TRBJ2-7; TRBD1 agrees at 9 bases. V shed 4 bases and J 2 bases; nucleotides not matched to a gene: 7. Germline CDR1 is SGHRS and CDR2 is YFSETQ. The CDR3 has 15 residues. Here the CDR3 DNA reads TGCGCCAGCAGCCCCGGGGACAGGGACACCTACGAGCAGTACTTC. This codes for CASSPGDRDTYEQYF.